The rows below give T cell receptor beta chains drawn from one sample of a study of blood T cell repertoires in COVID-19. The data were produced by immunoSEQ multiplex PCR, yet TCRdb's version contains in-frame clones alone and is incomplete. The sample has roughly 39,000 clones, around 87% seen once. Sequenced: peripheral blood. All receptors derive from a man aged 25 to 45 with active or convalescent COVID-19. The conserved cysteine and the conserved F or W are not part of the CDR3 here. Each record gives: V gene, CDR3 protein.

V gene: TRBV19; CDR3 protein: ASSRDSPPYNEQF
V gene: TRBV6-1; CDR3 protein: ASSEGQRYEQY
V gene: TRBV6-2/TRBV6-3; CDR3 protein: ASSRWEGSNEQF
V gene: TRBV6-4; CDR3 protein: ASSDSPGVAPLH
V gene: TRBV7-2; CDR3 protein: ASSRGLGETQY
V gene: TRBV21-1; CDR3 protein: ASSWAPGRGCNQPQH
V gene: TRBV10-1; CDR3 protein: ASRGQGNTEAF
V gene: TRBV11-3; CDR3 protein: ASSLGTSGRQETQY
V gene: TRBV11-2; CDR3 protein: ASSSRPGAATYEQY
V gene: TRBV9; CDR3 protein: ASSVNRDRANNEQF
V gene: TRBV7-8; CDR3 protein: ASSLIGGTNTGELF
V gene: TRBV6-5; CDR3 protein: ASSYGGGGNTIY
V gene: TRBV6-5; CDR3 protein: ATWRDRGGNEAF
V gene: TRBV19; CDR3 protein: ASSPRDRDHNEQF
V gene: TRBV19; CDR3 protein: ASSPLPAGTNQPQH
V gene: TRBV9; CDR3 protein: ASSVNTHSYEQY
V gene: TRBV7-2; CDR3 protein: ASSPAQISTDTQY
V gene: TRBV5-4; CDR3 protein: ASSRNTEAF
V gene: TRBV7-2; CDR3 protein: ASSSAGSSYNEQF
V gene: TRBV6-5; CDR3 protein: ASSSPTGGLAPLH
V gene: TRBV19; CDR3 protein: ASSNGGRTEAF
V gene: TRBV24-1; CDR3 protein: ATSGSGKSTNYGYT
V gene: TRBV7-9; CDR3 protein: ASSRRRAGQETQY
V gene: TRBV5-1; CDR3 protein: ASSDRGSHNEQF
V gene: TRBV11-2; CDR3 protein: ASSLFLSANEKLF
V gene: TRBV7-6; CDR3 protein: ASSFGSTVSGNTIY
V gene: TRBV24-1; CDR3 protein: ATSDSIAGAVEQF
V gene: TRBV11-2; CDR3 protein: ASSFSSGQETQY
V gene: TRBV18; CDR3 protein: ASSPSAGGWETQY